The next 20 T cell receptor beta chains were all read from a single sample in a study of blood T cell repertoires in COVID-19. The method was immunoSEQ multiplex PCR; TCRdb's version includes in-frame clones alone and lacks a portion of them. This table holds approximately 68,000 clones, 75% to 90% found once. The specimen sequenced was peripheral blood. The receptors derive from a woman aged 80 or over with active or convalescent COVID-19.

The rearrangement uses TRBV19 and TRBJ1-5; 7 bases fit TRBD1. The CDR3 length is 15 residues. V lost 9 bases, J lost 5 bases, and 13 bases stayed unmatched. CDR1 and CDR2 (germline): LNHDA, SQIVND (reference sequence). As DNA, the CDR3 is TGTGCCAGCACACAGGGGCCAGGCCCGTATCAGCCCCAGCATTTT. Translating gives CASTQGPGPYQPQHF.

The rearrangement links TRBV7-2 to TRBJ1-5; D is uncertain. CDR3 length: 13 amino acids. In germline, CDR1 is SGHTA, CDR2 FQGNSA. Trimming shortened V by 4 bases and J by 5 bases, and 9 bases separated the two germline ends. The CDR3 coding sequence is TGTGCCAGCAGCTCGAACAGTTATCAGCCCCAGCATTTT. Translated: CASSSNSYQPQHF.

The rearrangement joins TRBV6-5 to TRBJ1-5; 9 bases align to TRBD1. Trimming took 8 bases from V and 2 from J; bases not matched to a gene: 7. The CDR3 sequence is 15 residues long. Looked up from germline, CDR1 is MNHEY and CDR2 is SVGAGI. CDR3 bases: TGTGCCAGCGGACCGACAGGGGGACGCAATCAGCCCCAGCATTTT. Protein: CASGPTGGRNQPQHF.

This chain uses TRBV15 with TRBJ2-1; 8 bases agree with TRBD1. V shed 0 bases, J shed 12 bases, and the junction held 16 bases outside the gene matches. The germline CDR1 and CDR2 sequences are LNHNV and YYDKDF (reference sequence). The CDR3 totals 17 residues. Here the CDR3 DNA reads TGTGCCACCAGCAGAGAAATCGCCGGGACAGGCCTTCAGGGGCAGTTCTTC. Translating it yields CATSREIAGTGLQGQFF.

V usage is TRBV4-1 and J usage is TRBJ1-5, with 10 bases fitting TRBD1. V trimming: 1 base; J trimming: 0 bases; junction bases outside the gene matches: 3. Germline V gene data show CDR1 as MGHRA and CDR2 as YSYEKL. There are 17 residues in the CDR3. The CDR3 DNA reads TGCGCCAGCAGCCAAGGGACAGGGGGGATTAGCAATCAGCCCCAGCATTTT. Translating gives CASSQGTGGISNQPQHF.

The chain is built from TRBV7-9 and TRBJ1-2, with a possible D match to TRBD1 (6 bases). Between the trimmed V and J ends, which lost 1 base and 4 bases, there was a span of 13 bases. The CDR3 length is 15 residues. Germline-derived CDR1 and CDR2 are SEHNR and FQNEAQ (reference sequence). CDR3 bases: TGTGCCAGCAGCTTAGGGTCTGACAGGTCCTATGGCTACACCTTC. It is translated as CASSLGSDRSYGYTF. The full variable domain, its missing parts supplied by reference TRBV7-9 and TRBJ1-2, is DTGVSQNPRHKITKRGQNVTFRCDPISEHNRLYWYRQTLGQGPEFLTYFQNEAQLEKSRLLSDRFSAERPKGSFSTLEIQRTEQGDSAMYLCASSLGSDRSYGYTFGSGTRLTVV.

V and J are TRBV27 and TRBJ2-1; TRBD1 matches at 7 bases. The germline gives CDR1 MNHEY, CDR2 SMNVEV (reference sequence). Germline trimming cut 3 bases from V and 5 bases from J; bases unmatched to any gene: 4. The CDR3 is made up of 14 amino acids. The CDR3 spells CASSLSDRDNEQFF. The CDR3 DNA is TGTGCCAGCAGTTTGAGTGACAGGGACAATGAGCAGTTCTTC.

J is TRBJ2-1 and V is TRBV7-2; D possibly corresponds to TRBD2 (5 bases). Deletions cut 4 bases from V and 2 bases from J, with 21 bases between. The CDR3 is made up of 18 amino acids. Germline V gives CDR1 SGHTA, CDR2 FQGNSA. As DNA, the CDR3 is TGTGCCAGCAGCTCCGAAACCCGAGACTATCAAACCTACAATGAGCAGTTCTTC. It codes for CASSSETRDYQTYNEQFF.

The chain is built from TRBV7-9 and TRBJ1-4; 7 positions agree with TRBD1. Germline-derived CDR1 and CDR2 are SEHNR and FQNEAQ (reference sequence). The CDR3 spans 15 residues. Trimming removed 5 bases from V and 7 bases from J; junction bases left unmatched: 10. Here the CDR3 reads CASSPQNRGGEKLFF. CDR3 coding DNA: TGTGCCAGCAGCCCTCAGAACAGGGGAGGTGAAAAACTGTTTTTT.

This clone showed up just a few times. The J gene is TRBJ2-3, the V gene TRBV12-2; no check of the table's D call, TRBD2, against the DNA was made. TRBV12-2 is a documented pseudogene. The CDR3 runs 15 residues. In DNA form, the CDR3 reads TGTGCAAGTCGCCTCACTAGCGGGGGGAAAGATACGCAGTATTTT. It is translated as CASRLTSGGKDTQYF.

CDR3 DNA: TGTGCCAGCTCACCCGGGACAGGGGATCGGAATGAGCAGTTCTTC. It yields the protein CASSPGTGDRNEQFF. The chain combines TRBV18 with TRBJ2-1; TRBD1 agrees at 10 bases. V was pared by 3 bases and J by 7 bases, with 6 bases of the junction left unmatched. The germline V gene has CDR1 KGHSH and CDR2 LQKENI. The CDR3 length is 15 residues. The full variable domain, its missing parts supplied by reference TRBV18 and TRBJ2-1, is NAGVMQNPRHLVRRRGQEARLRCSPMKGHSHVYWYRQLPEEGLKFMVYLQKENIIDESGMPKERFSAEFPKEGPSILRIQQVVRGDSAAYFCASSPGTGDRNEQFFGPGTRLTVL.

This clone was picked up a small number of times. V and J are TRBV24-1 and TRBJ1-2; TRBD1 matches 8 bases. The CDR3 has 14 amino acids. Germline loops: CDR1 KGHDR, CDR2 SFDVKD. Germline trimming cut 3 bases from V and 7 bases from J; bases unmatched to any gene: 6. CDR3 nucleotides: TGTGCCACCAGTGATACGACAGGGGCAAGTGGCTACACCTTC. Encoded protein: CATSDTTGASGYTF.

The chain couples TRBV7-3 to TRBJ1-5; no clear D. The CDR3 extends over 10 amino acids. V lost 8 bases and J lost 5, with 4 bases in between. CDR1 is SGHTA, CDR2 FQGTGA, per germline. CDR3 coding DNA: TGTGCCAGCCCTCATCAGCCCCAGCATTTT. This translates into CASPHQPQHF.

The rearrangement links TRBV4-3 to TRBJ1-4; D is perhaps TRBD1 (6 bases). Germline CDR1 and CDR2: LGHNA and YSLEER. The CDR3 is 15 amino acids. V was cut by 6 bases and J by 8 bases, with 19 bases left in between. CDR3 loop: CASSRNRVIGEKLFF. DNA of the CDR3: TGCGCCAGCAGTCGGAACAGGGTTATAGGGGAAAAACTGTTTTTT.

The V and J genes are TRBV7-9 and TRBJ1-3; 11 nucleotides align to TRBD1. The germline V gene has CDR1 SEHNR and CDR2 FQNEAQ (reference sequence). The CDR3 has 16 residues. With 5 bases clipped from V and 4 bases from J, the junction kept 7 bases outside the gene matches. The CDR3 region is CASSPGQGARGNTIYF. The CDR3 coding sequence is TGTGCCAGCAGCCCAGGACAGGGGGCGAGAGGAAACACCATATATTTT.

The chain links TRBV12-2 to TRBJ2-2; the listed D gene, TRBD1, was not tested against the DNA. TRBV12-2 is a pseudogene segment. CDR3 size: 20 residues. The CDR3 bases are TGTGCAAGTCGCTTAGCAGGGCATGGACAGGGAAAACAGAACACCGGGGAGCTGTTTTTT. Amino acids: CASRLAGHGQGKQNTGELFF.

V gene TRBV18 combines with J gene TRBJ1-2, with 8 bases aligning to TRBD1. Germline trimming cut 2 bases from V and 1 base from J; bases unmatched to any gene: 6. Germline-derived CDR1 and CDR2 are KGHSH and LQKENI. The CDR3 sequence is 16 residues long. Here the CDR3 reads CASSPGEQGGNYGYTF. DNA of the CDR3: TGTGCCAGCTCACCAGGAGAACAGGGGGGTAACTATGGCTACACCTTC.

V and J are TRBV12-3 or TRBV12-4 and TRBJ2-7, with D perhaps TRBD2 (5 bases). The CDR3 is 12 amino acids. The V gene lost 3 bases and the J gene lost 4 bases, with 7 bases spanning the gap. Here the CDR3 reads CASSFGGYEQYF. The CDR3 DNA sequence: TGTGCCAGCAGTTTCGGCGGGTACGAGCAGTACTTC.

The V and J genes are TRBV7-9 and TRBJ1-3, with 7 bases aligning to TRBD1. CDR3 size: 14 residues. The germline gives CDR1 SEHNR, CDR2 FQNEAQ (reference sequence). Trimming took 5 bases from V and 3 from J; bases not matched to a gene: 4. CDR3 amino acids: CASSTTGIGNTIYF. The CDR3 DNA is TGTGCCAGCAGCACGACAGGGATTGGAAACACCATATATTTT.

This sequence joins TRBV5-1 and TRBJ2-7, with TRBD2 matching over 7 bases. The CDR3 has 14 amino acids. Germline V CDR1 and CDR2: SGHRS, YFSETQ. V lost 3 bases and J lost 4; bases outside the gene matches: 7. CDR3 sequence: CASSSLWGGYEQYF. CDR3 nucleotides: TGCGCCAGCAGCTCCCTTTGGGGGGGATACGAGCAGTACTTC.